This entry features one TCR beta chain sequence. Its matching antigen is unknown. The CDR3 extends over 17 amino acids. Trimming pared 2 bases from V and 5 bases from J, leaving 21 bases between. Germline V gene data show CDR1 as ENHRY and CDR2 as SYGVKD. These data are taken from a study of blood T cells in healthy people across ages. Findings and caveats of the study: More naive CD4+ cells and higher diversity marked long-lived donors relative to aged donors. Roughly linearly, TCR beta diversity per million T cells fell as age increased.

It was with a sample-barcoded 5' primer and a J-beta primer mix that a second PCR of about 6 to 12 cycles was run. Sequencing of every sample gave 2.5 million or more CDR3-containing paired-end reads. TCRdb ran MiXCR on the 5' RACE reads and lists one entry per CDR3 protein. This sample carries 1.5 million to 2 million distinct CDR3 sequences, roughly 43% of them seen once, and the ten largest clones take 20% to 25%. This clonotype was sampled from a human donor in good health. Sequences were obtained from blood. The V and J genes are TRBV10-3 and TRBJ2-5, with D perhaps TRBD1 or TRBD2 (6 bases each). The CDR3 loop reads CAISETTYRVGGETQYF. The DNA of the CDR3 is TGTGCCATCAGTGAGACGACGTACAGGGTTGGAGGGGAGACCCAGTACTTC.